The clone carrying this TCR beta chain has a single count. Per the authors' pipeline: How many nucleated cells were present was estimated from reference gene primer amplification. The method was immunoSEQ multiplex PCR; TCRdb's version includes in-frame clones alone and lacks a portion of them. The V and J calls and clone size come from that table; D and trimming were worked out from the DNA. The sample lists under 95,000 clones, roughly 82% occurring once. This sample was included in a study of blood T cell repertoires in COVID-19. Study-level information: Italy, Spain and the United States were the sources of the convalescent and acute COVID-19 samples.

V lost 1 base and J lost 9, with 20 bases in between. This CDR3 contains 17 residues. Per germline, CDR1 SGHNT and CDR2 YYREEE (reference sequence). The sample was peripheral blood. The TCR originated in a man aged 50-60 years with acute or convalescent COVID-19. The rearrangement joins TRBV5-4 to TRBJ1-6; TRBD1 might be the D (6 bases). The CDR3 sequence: CASSLYSGGRTGSPLHF. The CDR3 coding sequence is TGTGCCAGCAGCTTGTATAGTGGGGGCAGGACCGGTTCACCCCTCCACTTT.